This TCR beta chain was retrieved from a study of blood T cell repertoires in COVID-19. Study at large: Specimens from acute and convalescent COVID-19 originated in the United States, Italy and Spain. T cells, B-cell-depleted T cells, or PBMCs supplied cDNA or gDNA.

Original analysis: Quantification of nucleated cells was approximated via reference gene primer amplification. Assay used: immunoSEQ multiplex PCR; TCRdb lists only in-frame clones, some missing. That table gives V, J and clone size, and the DNA gave D and trimming. The sample gives around 150,000 clones, around four fifths of which show up once; 2.5% to 3.5% is in the top ten. The sequence was collected from a man aged 65 to 85 with acute or convalescent COVID-19. The sample consisted of peripheral blood.

The CDR3 sequence: CASKGGQGSYGYTF. The DNA for the CDR3 is TGTGCCAGTAAAGGCGGACAGGGGAGCTATGGCTACACCTTC. The gene calls are TRBV19 and TRBJ1-2; 9 bases align to TRBD1. The CDR3 is 14 amino acids. The J segment lost 4 bases and the V segment lost 7 bases, leaving 7 bases of the junction unmatched. Germline loops: CDR1 LNHDA, CDR2 SQIVND (reference sequence). Looking up the rest from reference TRBV19 and TRBJ1-2 gives the full variable domain: DGGITQSPKYLFRKEGQNVTLSCEQNLNHDAMYWYRQDPGQGLRLIYYSQIVNDFQKGDIAEGYSVSREKKESFPLTVTSAQKNPTAFYLCASKGGQGSYGYTFGSGTRLTVV.